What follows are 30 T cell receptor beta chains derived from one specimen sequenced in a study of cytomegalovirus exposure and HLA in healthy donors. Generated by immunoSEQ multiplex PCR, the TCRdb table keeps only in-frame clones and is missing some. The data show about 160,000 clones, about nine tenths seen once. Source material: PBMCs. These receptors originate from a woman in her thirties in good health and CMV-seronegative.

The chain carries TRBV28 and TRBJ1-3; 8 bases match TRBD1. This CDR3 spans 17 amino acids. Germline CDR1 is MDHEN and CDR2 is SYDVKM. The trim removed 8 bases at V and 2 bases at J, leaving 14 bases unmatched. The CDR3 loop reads CASGSHLGQGAGNTIYF. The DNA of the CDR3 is TGTGCCAGCGGATCTCACTTAGGACAGGGAGCTGGAAACACCATATATTTT.

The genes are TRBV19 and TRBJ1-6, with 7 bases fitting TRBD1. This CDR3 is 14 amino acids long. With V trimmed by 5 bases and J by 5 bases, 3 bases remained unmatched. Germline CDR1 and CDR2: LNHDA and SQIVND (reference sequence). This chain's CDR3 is CASSAGTDNSPLHF. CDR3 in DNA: TGTGCCAGTAGTGCCGGGACAGATAATTCACCCCTCCACTTT.

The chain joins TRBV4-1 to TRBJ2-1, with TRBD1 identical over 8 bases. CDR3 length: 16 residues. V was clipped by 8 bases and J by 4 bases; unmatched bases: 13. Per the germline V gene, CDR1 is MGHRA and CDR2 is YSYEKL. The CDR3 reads CASGGVGTGTYNEQFF. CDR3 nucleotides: TGCGCCAGCGGCGGGGTTGGGACAGGTACTTACAATGAGCAGTTCTTC.

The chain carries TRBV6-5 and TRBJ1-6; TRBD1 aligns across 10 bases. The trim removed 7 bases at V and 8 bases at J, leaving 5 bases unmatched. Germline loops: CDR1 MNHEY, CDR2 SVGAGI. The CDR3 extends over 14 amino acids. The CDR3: CASNRQGADSPLHF. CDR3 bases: TGTGCCAGCAATAGACAGGGGGCGGATTCACCCCTCCACTTT.

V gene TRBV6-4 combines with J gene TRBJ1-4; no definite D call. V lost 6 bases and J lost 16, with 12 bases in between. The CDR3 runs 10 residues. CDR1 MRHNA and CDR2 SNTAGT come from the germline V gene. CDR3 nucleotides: TGTGCCAGCAGGGACGGCGGCGGGTTTTTT. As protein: CASRDGGGFF.

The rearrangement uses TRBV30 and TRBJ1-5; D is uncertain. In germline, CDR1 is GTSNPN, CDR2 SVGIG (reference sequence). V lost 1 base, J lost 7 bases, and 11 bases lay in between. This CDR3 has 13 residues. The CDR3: CAWSAEPSQPQHF. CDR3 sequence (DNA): TGTGCCTGGAGTGCTGAGCCCTCACAGCCCCAGCATTTT.

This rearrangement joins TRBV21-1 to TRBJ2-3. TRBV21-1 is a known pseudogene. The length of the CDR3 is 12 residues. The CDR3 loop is CASPGRRDTQYF. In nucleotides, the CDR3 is TGTGCCAGCCCGGGCCGGCGAGATACGCAGTATTTT.

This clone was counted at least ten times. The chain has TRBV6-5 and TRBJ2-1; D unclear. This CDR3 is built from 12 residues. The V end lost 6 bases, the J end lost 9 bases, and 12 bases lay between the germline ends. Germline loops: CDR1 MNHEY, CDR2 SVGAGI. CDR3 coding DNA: TGTGCCAGCAGAGCCACTTTCGGTGAGCAGTTCTTC. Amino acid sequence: CASRATFGEQFF.

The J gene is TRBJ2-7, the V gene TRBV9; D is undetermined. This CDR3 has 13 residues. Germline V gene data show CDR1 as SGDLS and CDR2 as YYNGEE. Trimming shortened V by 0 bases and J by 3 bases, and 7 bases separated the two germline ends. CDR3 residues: CASSVDGVYEQYF. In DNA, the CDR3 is TGTGCCAGCAGCGTAGACGGAGTCTACGAGCAGTACTTC.

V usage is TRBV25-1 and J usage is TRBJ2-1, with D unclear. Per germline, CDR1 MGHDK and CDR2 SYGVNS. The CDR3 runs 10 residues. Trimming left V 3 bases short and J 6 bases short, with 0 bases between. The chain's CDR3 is CASSDNEQFF. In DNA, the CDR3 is TGTGCCAGCAGTGACAATGAGCAGTTCTTC.

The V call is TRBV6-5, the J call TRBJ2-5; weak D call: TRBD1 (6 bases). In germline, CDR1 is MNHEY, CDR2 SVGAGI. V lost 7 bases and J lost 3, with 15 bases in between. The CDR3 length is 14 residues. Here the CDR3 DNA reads TGTGCCAGCACTAGACGTGGGGGCGAAGAGACCCAGTACTTC. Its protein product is CASTRRGGEETQYF.

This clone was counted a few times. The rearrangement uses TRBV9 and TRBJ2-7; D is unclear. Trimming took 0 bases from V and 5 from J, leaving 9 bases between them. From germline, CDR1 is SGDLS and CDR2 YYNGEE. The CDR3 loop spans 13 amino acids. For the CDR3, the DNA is TGTGCCAGCAGCGTAGGAACTCGAGACGAGCAGTACTTC. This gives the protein CASSVGTRDEQYF.

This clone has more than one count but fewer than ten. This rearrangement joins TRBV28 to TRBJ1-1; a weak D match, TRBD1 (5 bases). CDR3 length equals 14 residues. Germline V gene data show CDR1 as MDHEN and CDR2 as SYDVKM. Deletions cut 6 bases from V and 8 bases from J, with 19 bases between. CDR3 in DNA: TGTGCCAGCAGGGGTGGGACCCCTGTCCCAGAAGCTTTCTTT. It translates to CASRGGTPVPEAFF.

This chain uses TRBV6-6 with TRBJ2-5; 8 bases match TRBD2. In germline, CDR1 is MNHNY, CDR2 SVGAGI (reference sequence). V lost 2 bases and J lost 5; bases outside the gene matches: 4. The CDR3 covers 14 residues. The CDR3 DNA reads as TGTGCCAGCAGTTACCGCGGGGGGCTGGAGACCCAGTACTTC. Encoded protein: CASSYRGGLETQYF.

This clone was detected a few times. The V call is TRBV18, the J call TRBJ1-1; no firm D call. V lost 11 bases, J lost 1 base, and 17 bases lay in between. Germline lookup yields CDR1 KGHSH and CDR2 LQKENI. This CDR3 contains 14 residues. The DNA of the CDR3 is TGTGCCGGATCCTTAGGGCATACGAACACTGAAGCTTTCTTT. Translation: CAGSLGHTNTEAFF.

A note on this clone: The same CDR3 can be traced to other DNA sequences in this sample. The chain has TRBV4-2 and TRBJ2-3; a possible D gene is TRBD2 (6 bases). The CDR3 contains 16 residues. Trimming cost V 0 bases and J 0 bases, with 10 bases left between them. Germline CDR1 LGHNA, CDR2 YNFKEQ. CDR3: CASSQELAASTDTQYF. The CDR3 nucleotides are TGTGCCAGCAGCCAAGAACTAGCCGCGAGCACAGATACGCAGTATTTT.

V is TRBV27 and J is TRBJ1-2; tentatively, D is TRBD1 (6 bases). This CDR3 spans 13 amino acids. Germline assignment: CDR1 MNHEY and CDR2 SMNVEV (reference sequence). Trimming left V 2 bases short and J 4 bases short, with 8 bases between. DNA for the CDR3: TGTGCCAGCAGTTTAGCGGGGGCCTATGGCTACACCTTC. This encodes CASSLAGAYGYTF.

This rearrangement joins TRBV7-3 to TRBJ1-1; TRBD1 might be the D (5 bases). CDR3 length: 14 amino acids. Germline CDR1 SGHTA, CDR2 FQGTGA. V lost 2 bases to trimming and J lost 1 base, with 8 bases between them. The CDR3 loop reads CASSLLGQNTEAFF. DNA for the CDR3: TGTGCCAGCAGCTTATTGGGGCAGAACACTGAAGCTTTCTTT.

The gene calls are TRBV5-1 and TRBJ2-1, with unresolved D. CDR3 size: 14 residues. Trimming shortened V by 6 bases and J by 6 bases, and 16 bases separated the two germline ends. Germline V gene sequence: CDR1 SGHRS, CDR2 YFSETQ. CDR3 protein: CASTPTIIGNEQFF. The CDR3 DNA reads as TGCGCCAGCACCCCCACCATAATCGGCAATGAGCAGTTCTTC.

The CDR3 DNA is TGTGCCATCAGAAGGGACGGACATGGGGAGCAGTACTTC. This sequence encodes CAIRRDGHGEQYF. V usage is TRBV7-9 and J usage is TRBJ2-7; the D gene could be TRBD1 or TRBD2 (5 bases each). From germline, CDR1 is SEHNR and CDR2 FQNEAQ (reference sequence). V was trimmed by 10 bases and J by 7 bases, leaving 20 bases between them. The CDR3 extends over 13 amino acids. Full variable domain (outside the CDR3, taken from reference TRBV7-9 and TRBJ2-7): DTGVSQNPRHKITKRGQNVTFRCDPISEHNRLYWYRQTLGQGPEFLTYFQNEAQLEKSRLLSDRFSAERPKGSFSTLEIQRTEQGDSAMYLCAIRRDGHGEQYFGPGTRLTVT.

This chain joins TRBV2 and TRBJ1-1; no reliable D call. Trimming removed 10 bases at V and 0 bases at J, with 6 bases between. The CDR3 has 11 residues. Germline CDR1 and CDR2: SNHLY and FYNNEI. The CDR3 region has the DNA TGTGCCACCACAGTGAACACTGAAGCTTTCTTT. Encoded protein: CATTVNTEAFF. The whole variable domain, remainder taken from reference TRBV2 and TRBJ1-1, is EPEVTQTPSHQVTQMGQEVILRCVPISNHLYFYWYRQILGQKVEFLVSFYNNEISEKSEIFDDQFSVERPDGSNFTLKIRSTKLEDSAMYFCATTVNTEAFFGQGTRLTVV.

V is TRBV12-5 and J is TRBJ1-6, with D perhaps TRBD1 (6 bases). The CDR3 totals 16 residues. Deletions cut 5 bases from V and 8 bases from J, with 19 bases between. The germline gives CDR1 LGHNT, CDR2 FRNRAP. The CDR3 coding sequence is TGTGCTAGTGGTCCCGCGATCAGGGGATCCTATTCACCCCTCCACTTT. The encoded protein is CASGPAIRGSYSPLHF.

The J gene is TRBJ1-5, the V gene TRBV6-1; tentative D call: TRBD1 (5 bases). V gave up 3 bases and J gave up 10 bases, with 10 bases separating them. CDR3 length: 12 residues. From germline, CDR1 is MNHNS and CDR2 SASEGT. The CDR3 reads CASSEQGHPQHF. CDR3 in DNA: TGTGCCAGCAGTGAGCAGGGTCACCCCCAGCATTTT.

CDR3 protein: CASSLATGGSDGYTF. The CDR3 coding sequence is TGTGCCAGCAGCTTGGCGACAGGGGGCTCGGATGGCTACACCTTC. V and J are TRBV5-6 and TRBJ1-2; 10 nucleotides line up with TRBD1. CDR3 length equals 15 residues. Germline V lookup: CDR1 SGHDT, CDR2 YYEEEE. The V and J ends lost 0 bases and 6 bases, in that order; junction bases with no gene match: 5. Based on the CDR3 plus reference TRBV5-6 and TRBJ1-2, the full variable domain is DAGVTQSPTHLIKTRGQQVTLRCSPKSGHDTVSWYQQALGQGPQFIFQYYEEEERQRGNFPDRFSGHQFPNYSSELNVNALLLGDSALYLCASSLATGGSDGYTFGSGTRLTVV.

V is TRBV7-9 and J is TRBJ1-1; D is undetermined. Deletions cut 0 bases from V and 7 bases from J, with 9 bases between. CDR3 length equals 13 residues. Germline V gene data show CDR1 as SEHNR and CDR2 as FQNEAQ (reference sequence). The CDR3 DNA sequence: TGTGCCAGCAGCTTAGCGCTGTACGGTGAAGCTTTCTTT. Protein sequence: CASSLALYGEAFF.

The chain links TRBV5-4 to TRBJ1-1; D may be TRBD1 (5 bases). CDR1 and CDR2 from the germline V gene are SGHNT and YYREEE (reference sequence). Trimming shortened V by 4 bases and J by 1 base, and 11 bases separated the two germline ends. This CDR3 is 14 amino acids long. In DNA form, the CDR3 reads TGTGCCAGCAGCCCGGGGCAACCGAACACTGAAGCTTTCTTT. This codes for CASSPGQPNTEAFF.

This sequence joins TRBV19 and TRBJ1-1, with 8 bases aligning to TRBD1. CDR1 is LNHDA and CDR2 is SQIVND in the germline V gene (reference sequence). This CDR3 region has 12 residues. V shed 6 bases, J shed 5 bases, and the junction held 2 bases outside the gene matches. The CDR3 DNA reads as TGTGCCAGTAGACAGGGGGGAACTGAAGCTTTCTTT. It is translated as CASRQGGTEAFF.

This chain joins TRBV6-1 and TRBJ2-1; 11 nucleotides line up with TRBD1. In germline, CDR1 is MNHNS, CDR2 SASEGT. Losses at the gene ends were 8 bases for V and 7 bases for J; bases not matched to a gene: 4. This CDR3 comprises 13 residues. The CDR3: CASRRDRGNEQFF. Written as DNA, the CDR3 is TGTGCCAGCCGCCGGGACAGGGGGAATGAGCAGTTCTTC.

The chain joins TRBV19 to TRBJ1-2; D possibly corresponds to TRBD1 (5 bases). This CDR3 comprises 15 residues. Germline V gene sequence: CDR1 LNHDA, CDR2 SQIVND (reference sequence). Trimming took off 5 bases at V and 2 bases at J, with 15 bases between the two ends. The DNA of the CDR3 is TGTGCCAGTAGTCCAGGCGGTGGGACCAACTATGGCTACACCTTC. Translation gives CASSPGGGTNYGYTF.

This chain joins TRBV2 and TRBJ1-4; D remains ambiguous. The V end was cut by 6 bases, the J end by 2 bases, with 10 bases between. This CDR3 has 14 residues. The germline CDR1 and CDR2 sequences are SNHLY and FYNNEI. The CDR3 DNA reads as TGTGCCAGCAGGGTCCGGGCTACTAATGAAAAACTGTTTTTT. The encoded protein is CASRVRATNEKLFF.